The sequence of this T cell receptor (beta chain) was determined in a study of cytomegalovirus exposure and HLA in healthy donors. Study context: Some 91 million unique TCRs from HLA-typed donors were held in an early release of data.

This PCR relied on a set of 60 Vbeta primers and 13 Jbeta primers. Sequencing used immunoSEQ multiplex PCR; TCRdb keeps in-frame clones, though not all of them. In the table there are 99,000 or so clones, roughly 76% of which are singletons. Concerning this clone itself: Its target is not known.

Overall study findings and caveats: Cytomegalovirus status was reportedly diagnosed by the classifier with high specificity and sensitivity. TCR beta V- and J-gene trimming, according to a later analysis, was linked to a missense DCLRE1C variant. In vitro testing confirmed a few CMV-associated chains as specific for CMV antigens.

V was trimmed by 1 base and J by 6 bases, leaving 4 bases between them. CDR3 length: 12 amino acids. The germline gives CDR1 SEHNR, CDR2 FQNEAQ (reference sequence). The J gene is TRBJ1-5, the V gene TRBV7-9; D is undetermined. The clonotype comes from a man aged 30-40 years in good health and CMV-seropositive. Sample: PBMCs. CDR3 in amino acids: CASSLGSQPQHF. For the CDR3, the DNA is TGTGCCAGCAGCTTAGGTAGTCAGCCCCAGCATTTT.